The T cell receptor (beta chain) described here comes from a study of shared clonotypes between healthy human individuals. About the study: The cohort had two women and a few men, ages 18 to 49.

Findings of the study overall: Rarefaction revealed incomplete sorted-subset sequencing despite large depth. For naive CD4 cells, roughly 4.6% of clonotypes were shared across a handful of donors.

V was trimmed by 4 bases and J by 6 bases, leaving 11 bases between them. This CDR3 region has 13 residues. Germline assignment: CDR1 SGDLS and CDR2 YYNGEE. Clones were sequenced by immunoSEQ multiplex PCR, and TCRdb holds only the in-frame ones, with some missing. This sample has roughly 2.4 million clones; around 95% occur once, and the top ten carry 0.1% to 0.15%. Remarks on this clone: Its antigen is not identified.

The clonotype comes from a man aged 18 to 30 in good health. This chain uses TRBV9 with TRBJ1-3; D unresolved. Sample: naive CD4+ T cells sorted from blood. Noted subset: CD45RA+ positively selected. The CDR3 DNA is TGTGCCAGCAGCTCGTCACAGTCAAACACCATATATTTT. Its translation is CASSSSQSNTIYF.